The clone carrying this T cell receptor (beta chain) was found a few times. The sample is drawn from a study of identical twins. MiXCR, run by TCRdb on the 5' RACE reads, gives a single entry per CDR3 protein. There are around 960,000 distinct CDR3 sequences in the sample; over 9% occur only once, and about 1.5% lies in the top ten. Separately, the same data were catalogued under a study of yellow fever vaccine responses in identical twins.

The TCR originated in a woman younger than 30 in good health. The sample consisted of PBMCs.

CDR3 coding DNA: TGCAGCGCCAGGACAGTAGTCAAAAACATTCAGTACTTC. Its protein is CSARTVVKNIQYF. The chain combines TRBV29-1 with TRBJ2-4, with D possibly matching TRBD1 (6 bases). Germline values: CDR1 SQVTM, CDR2 ANQGSEA. V shed 7 bases and J shed 3 bases, with 13 bases lying between them. CDR3 length equals 13 residues.